This T cell receptor (beta chain) came from a study of T-cell memory formation after mild COVID-19. Overall study context: TCR clustering was largely donor specific.

V lost 3 bases to trimming and J lost 2 bases, with 17 bases between them. Germline CDR1 SNHLY, CDR2 FYNNEI. This CDR3 is 16 amino acids long. A single record per CDR3 protein comes from TCRdb applying MiXCR to the 5' RACE reads. The sample has hundreds of thousands of distinct CDR3 sequences, over 15% seen once; the top ten hold about 12%. This clonotype was obtained from an adult woman who had mild COVID-19 (a few samples of this study predate the infection). Cell type and time point are not known. The sequenced sample consisted of PBMCs or a T cell subset sorted from them (not recorded which). The chain links TRBV2 to TRBJ2-7; TRBD2 is a possible D gene (6 bases). CDR3 in amino acids: CASSERGNRLPYEQYF. CDR3 bases: TGTGCCAGCAGTGAGCGCGGGAACCGGCTCCCCTACGAGCAGTACTTC.